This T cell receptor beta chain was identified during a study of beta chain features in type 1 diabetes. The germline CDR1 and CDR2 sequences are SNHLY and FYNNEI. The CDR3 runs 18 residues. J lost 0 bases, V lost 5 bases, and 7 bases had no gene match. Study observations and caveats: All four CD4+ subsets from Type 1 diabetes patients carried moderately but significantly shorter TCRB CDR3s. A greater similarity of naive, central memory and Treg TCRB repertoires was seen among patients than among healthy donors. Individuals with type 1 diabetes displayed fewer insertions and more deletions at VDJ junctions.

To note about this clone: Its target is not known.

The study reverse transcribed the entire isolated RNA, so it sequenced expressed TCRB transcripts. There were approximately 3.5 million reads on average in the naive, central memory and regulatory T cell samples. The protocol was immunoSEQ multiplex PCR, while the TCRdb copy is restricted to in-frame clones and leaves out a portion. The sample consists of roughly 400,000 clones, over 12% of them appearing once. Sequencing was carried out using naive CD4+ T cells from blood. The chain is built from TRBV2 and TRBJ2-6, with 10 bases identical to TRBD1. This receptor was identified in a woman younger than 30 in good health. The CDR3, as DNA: TGTGCCAGCAGTCCCGGGACAGGGGTATCCTCTGGGGCCAACGTCCTGACTTTC. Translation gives CASSPGTGVSSGANVLTF.